This T cell receptor (beta chain) was sequenced in a study of blood T cell repertoires in COVID-19 (dated by TCRdb to the early 2020s). Turning to the overall study: Samples from collaborators originated in the United States, Italy and Spain and spanned both the acute and convalescent phases of COVID-19. Nearly every sample came with metadata listing a de-identified subject ID, COVID-19 status, age in years and sex. Where available, HLA class I and class II types were obtained from metadata supplied by the sample provider rather than from assay-based typing. The prospective study material was composed of cDNA or gDNA derived from T cells, B-cell-depleted T cells, or PBMCs. A freely available public database, intended as a resource for researchers studying the immune response to SARS-CoV-2, is where the repertoires were released. Samples were obtained from the ongoing ImmuneRACE study (first 160 participants) and from 1,254 subjects provided by 6 global collaborators. Deeply sampled blood TCRbeta repertoires from subjects exposed to, actively infected with, or recovered from COVID-19 were included in the dataset.

Broad study findings and their caveats: The quantity of clinical and demographic metadata differed by source and by participant and was supplied without curation.

From a lookup of the germline V gene, CDR1 and CDR2 are SGHRS and YFSETQ. CDR3 length: 14 amino acids, cysteine to phenylalanine. The entry retains the CDR3 DNA only, 42 bases that are in frame from base 1. Between the V and J ends, shortened by 4 bases and 7 bases respectively, the junction contains 12 bases. One collaborating source in Seattle enrolled patients while the patients were actively infected and followed the patients over time throughout the course of disease. Whole blood was collected in K2EDTA tubes by collaborating institutions according to the institutions' own protocols. For TCRbeta analysis, collaborator samples were shipped as frozen whole blood, as isolated PBMCs, or as DNA extracted from either sample type. With regard to this clone: The target of this receptor is not known. Per-base quality was not reported, and no clone a single base away is much larger than it.

The immunoSEQ Assay, a bias-controlled multiplex PCR, was used to amplify TCRbeta CDR3 regions from genomic DNA. The source study handled its data this way. Nucleated cell counts per sample were estimated from amplification of reference gene primers within the assay. To quantify the absolute abundance of each unique TCRbeta CDR3 rearrangement, sequence reads were collapsed and filtered. For each sample, productive Simpson clonality was calculated as the square root of Simpson's diversity index over productive rearrangements. TCRdb carries this immuneACCESS record with in-frame sequences only. Its versions omit some clonotypes, under half of them owing to an unresolved V gene in the studies checked, with the rest unexplained. The V and J calls and clone size are taken from that table; D and trimming were inferred from the DNA. This sample comprises some 190,000 clones, about four fifths of them detected only once. Approximately 8.1% of the sample is taken by the ten largest.

The sequence is built from TRBV5-1 and TRBJ1-6; TRBD1 is a weak D gene call, 6 bases matching. The TCR sequence derives from a woman aged 60-75 years with COVID-19, enrolled during active disease. The material sequenced was peripheral blood. The sequenced DNA is TGCGCCAGCAGCCGACAGGCCCCGAATTCACCCCTCCACTTT. Its amino acids are CASSRQAPNSPLHF.